Following are 22 T cell receptor beta chains from one sample sequenced in a study of cytomegalovirus exposure and HLA in healthy donors. Both 60 Vbeta primers and 13 Jbeta primers went into the PCR. Only in-frame clones appear in the TCRdb table, and some are missing; sequencing was by immunoSEQ multiplex PCR. Among 65,000 to 95,000 clones listed, around 77% were seen once. Sequenced sample: PBMCs. These receptors all stem from a man in his fifties in good health and CMV-seronegative.

CDR3 region: CASSPYRGYGYTF. The CDR3 coding sequence is TGCGCCAGCAGTCCGTATAGGGGGTACGGCTACACCTTC. The chain links TRBV23-1 to TRBJ1-2; the D gene is possibly TRBD1 (6 bases). TRBV23-1 is classed as an ORF, of uncertain function. Trimming removed 4 bases from V and 8 bases from J, with 14 bases in between. The CDR3 totals 13 residues.

The chain recombines TRBV7-8 with TRBJ2-5, with 8 bases aligning to TRBD2. The germline CDR1 and CDR2 sequences are SGHVS and FQNEAQ. The CDR3 runs to 16 residues. Trimming removed 1 base from V and 5 bases from J; junction bases left unmatched: 9. The CDR3 bases are TGTGCCAGCAGCTTAGGACGTTTGGGCGGGGGGGAGACCCAGTACTTC. Protein product: CASSLGRLGGGETQYF.

The chain carries TRBV10-3 and TRBJ1-5, with TRBD1 as a possible D gene (5 bases). Germline V gene sequence: CDR1 ENHRY, CDR2 SYGVKD. This CDR3 spans 14 amino acids. Trimming removed 10 bases from V and 0 bases from J, with 13 bases in between. CDR3: CATRQGDSNQPQHF. Written as DNA, the CDR3 is TGTGCCACCAGACAAGGGGATAGCAATCAGCCCCAGCATTTT.

This clone appeared a few times. The chain couples TRBV7-2 to TRBJ1-2, with 7 bases fitting TRBD1. Germline V gene lookup returns CDR1 SGHTA and CDR2 FQGNSA. The junction had 6 bases not matched to a gene; V was cut back by 5 bases and J by 6 bases. The CDR3 contains 13 residues. The CDR3 DNA reads TGTGCCAGCAGCGTGGACAGGAGGAATGGCTACACCTTC. Translated: CASSVDRRNGYTF.

This clone has only a few counts. In DNA form, the CDR3 reads TGTGCCAGTAGTTCCGAGGACAAGAACACTGAAGCTTTCTTT. Encoded protein: CASSSEDKNTEAFF. The rearrangement joins TRBV19 to TRBJ1-1, with TRBD1 as a possible D gene (5 bases). This CDR3 contains 14 residues. Trimming took off 5 bases at V and 1 base at J, with 11 bases between the two ends. Per the germline V gene, CDR1 is LNHDA and CDR2 is SQIVND (reference sequence).

The chain employs TRBV6-5 and TRBJ1-1; 7 bases align to TRBD1. Per the germline V gene, CDR1 is MNHEY and CDR2 is SVGAGI. The CDR3 runs 15 residues. V shed 4 bases and J 0 bases; nucleotides not matched to a gene: 5. CDR3 sequence: CASSSDRVLNTEAFF. Written as DNA, the CDR3 is TGTGCCAGCAGTTCCGACAGGGTATTGAACACTGAAGCTTTCTTT.

A few counts support this clone. The genes are TRBV30 and TRBJ1-1; possible D gene TRBD1, 6 bases. This CDR3 region has 14 residues. Trimming stripped 1 base from V and 7 bases from J, with 16 bases between. CDR1 is GTSNPN, CDR2 SVGIG, per germline (reference sequence). The CDR3 DNA reads as TGTGCCTGGAGTGCACTATTTGGGGACATTGAAGCTTTCTTT. It translates to CAWSALFGDIEAFF.

This rearrangement joins TRBV19 to TRBJ2-2; 9 bases align to TRBD1. V trimming: 6 bases; J trimming: 2 bases; junction bases outside the gene matches: 7. In germline, CDR1 is LNHDA, CDR2 SQIVND (reference sequence). The CDR3 loop spans 16 amino acids. CDR3 coding DNA: TGTGCCAGTAGCCCGACAGGGGGGGGAAACACCGGGGAGCTGTTTTTT. Translation gives CASSPTGGGNTGELFF.

The chain couples TRBV7-8 to TRBJ2-1; D uncertain. Germline CDR1 SGHVS, CDR2 FQNEAQ. The CDR3 runs 13 residues. V was clipped by 3 bases and J by 7 bases, with 10 bases between them. CDR3 in amino acids: CASSFESQNEQFF. CDR3 DNA: TGTGCCAGCAGCTTCGAAAGTCAGAATGAGCAGTTCTTC.

The J gene is TRBJ2-2, the V gene TRBV14; TRBD2 might be the D (5 bases). CDR1 SGHDN and CDR2 FVKESK come from the germline V gene. The CDR3 totals 14 residues. Deletions cut 4 bases from V and 6 bases from J, with 12 bases between. The CDR3 is CASSPSSLSGELFF. In DNA form, the CDR3 reads TGTGCCAGCAGCCCTTCTAGCTTGTCCGGGGAGCTGTTTTTT.

The chain is built from TRBV4-3 and TRBJ2-7, with D perhaps matching TRBD1 (6 bases). Trimming removed 0 bases at V and 2 bases at J, with 8 bases between. The length of the CDR3 is 14 residues. Germline loops: CDR1 LGHNA, CDR2 YSLEER. The CDR3 is CASSQDTGTYEQYF. The CDR3 DNA is TGCGCCAGCAGCCAAGACACAGGGACCTACGAGCAGTACTTC.

The chain combines TRBV10-2 with TRBJ1-2; 9 bases map to TRBD1. Germline CDR1 reads WSHSY; CDR2 reads SAAADI. The junction had 6 bases not matched to a gene; V was cut back by 6 bases and J by 4 bases. CDR3 length: 14 amino acids. The chain's CDR3 is CASRGTGRGYGYTF. The DNA of the CDR3 is TGCGCCAGCAGGGGGACAGGGAGAGGCTATGGCTACACCTTC.

The chain is built from TRBV10-3 and TRBJ1-1; no clear D. This CDR3 region has 14 residues. Trimming removed 3 bases from V and 1 base from J, with 9 bases in between. Germline V gene sequence: CDR1 ENHRY, CDR2 SYGVKD. The CDR3 DNA reads as TGTGCCATCAGTGACTTGAGAGAGAACACTGAAGCTTTCTTT. Encoded protein: CAISDLRENTEAFF.

This chain links TRBV5-1 with TRBJ1-5; a possible D gene is TRBD1 (6 bases). This CDR3 comprises 16 residues. Germline V gene sequence: CDR1 SGHRS, CDR2 YFSETQ. V shed 0 bases and J shed 5 bases, with 15 bases lying between them. The CDR3 DNA is TGCGCCAGCAGCTTGGCTCCAGGGGAAATTTATCAGCCCCAGCATTTT. Translating it yields CASSLAPGEIYQPQHF.

The genes are TRBV18 and TRBJ2-2, with D possibly matching TRBD2 (6 bases). V lost 3 bases to trimming and J lost 0 bases, with 11 bases between them. In germline, CDR1 is KGHSH, CDR2 LQKENI. This CDR3 region has 16 residues. CDR3 amino acids: CASSPGASANTGELFF. The CDR3 region has the DNA TGTGCCAGCTCACCTGGGGCTAGCGCGAACACCGGGGAGCTGTTTTTT.

V usage is TRBV6-5 and J usage is TRBJ2-1; 9 positions match TRBD1. J was trimmed by 4 bases and V by 6 bases; bases with no gene match: 7. Germline CDR1 reads MNHEY; CDR2 reads SVGAGI. CDR3 size: 15 residues. In DNA form, the CDR3 reads TGTGCCAGCAGAAATACCGGGACAGGGTACAATGAGCAGTTCTTC. Translation: CASRNTGTGYNEQFF.

The rearrangement uses TRBV6-4 and TRBJ2-1; 9 positions agree with TRBD2. This CDR3 is built from 16 residues. Looked up from germline, CDR1 is MRHNA and CDR2 is SNTAGT. V gave up 0 bases and J gave up 4 bases; unmatched junction bases: 4. Written as DNA, the CDR3 is TGTGCCAGCAGTGACTCGGGTAGCGGGGGATACAATGAGCAGTTCTTC. The encoded protein is CASSDSGSGGYNEQFF.

This chain joins TRBV6-1 and TRBJ1-2, with D maybe TRBD1 (6 bases). V was clipped by 6 bases and J by 7 bases, with 18 bases between them. CDR3 length: 14 residues. Germline V gene sequence: CDR1 MNHNS, CDR2 SASEGT. Written as DNA, the CDR3 is TGTGCCAGCAGCCCGCAGGGGCCCGGGACTGGCTACACCTTC. Translation: CASSPQGPGTGYTF.

The V gene is TRBV7-2, the J gene TRBJ1-3; TRBD1 might be the D (5 bases). This CDR3 comprises 14 residues. Germline CDR1 reads SGHTA; CDR2 reads FQGNSA. V gave up 5 bases and J gave up 1 base, with 9 bases separating them. CDR3 sequence (DNA): TGTGCCAGCAGCGTACGACAGTCTGGAAACACCATATATTTT. It encodes CASSVRQSGNTIYF. The full variable domain, rest sourced from reference TRBV7-2 and TRBJ1-3, is GAGVSQSPSNKVTEKGKDVELRCDPISGHTALYWYRQSLGQGLEFLIYFQGNSAPDKSGLPSDRFSAERTGGSVSTLTIQRTQQEDSAVYLCASSVRQSGNTIYFGEGSWLTVV.

The CDR3 coding sequence is TGTGCCAGCAGTTCCTCATCAGGGGGTTATTACTATGGCTACACCTTC. Residues: CASSSSSGGYYYGYTF. The rearrangement uses TRBV28 and TRBJ1-2, with 7 bases lining up with TRBD1. The length of the CDR3 is 16 residues. Unmatched junction bases numbered 11, after V lost 4 bases and J lost 3 bases. Looked up from germline, CDR1 is MDHEN and CDR2 is SYDVKM.

To note about this clone: Sequence at one end of the junction differs from germline and may be a read error. Other DNA sequences within the sample encode an identical CDR3. This chain uses TRBV5-1 with TRBJ1-1; 12 positions agree with TRBD1. Germline loops: CDR1 SGHRS, CDR2 YFSETQ. The CDR3 covers 13 residues. CDR3 amino acids: CASSLETGTGGDF. CDR3 sequence (DNA): TGCGCCAGCAGCTTAGAAACCGGGACAGGGGGCGACTTC.

CDR3 sequence: CASSPGTDSYEQYF. CDR3 in DNA: TGTGCCAGCTCACCCGGGACAGACTCCTACGAGCAGTACTTC. The gene calls are TRBV18 and TRBJ2-5; 7 nucleotides align to TRBD1. The J call may not be correct, given that the DNA end is closer to TRBJ2-7. CDR1 KGHSH and CDR2 LQKENI come from the germline V gene. The CDR3 length is 14 residues.